These 20 T cell receptor beta chains were all obtained from the same sample, sequenced in a study of control samples from healthy donors and cancer patients. The assay was immunoSEQ multiplex PCR, and TCRdb's table has in-frame clones only and misses some. The profile shows 130,000 or so clones, roughly 92% of them singletons. The specimen was blood. The receptors originated from a man aged 18-30 years in good health.

V usage is TRBV4-1 and J usage is TRBJ1-2; 7 bases line up with TRBD1. CDR3 size: 13 residues. CDR1 is MGHRA, CDR2 YSYEKL, per germline. J was trimmed by 3 bases and V by 5 bases; bases with no gene match: 3. The DNA for the CDR3 is TGCGCCAGCAGCTTTCAGGGGGACTATGGCTACACCTTC. Protein product: CASSFQGDYGYTF.

V and J are TRBV15 and TRBJ1-3, with 10 bases identical to TRBD1. Germline V gives CDR1 LNHNV, CDR2 YYDKDF (reference sequence). V gave up 5 bases and J gave up 2 bases; unmatched junction bases: 21. There are 21 residues in the CDR3. In nucleotides, the CDR3 is TGTGCCACCAGCCCCGAACTTGGGGACAGGGGAGTCCAGGTCCCTGGAAACACCATATATTTT. Translation gives CATSPELGDRGVQVPGNTIYF.

The rearrangement links TRBV24-1 to TRBJ2-3; D call uncertain. Trimming pared 4 bases from V and 1 base from J, leaving 5 bases between. CDR3 length: 13 residues. Germline V lookup: CDR1 KGHDR, CDR2 SFDVKD. The CDR3 DNA follows: TGTGCCACCAGTGACTCTCGCACAGATACGCAGTATTTT. Translation gives CATSDSRTDTQYF.

The CDR3 DNA reads as TGTGCCATCAATCCAGGGAGCTCCTACGAGCAGTACTTC. It encodes CAINPGSSYEQYF. J is TRBJ2-7 and V is TRBV10-3, with D perhaps given as TRBD1 or TRBD2 (5 bases each). From germline, CDR1 is ENHRY and CDR2 SYGVKD. This CDR3 comprises 13 residues. V lost 7 bases and J lost 0, with 10 bases in between.

The CDR3: CASSLANQPQHF. The CDR3 region has the DNA TGTGCCAGCAGTCTTGCAAATCAGCCCCAGCATTTT. The rearrangement links TRBV12-3 or TRBV12-4 to TRBJ1-5; no clear D. The CDR3 is 12 residues long. Trimming pared 5 bases from V and 4 bases from J, leaving 6 bases between.

The chain combines TRBV7-3 with TRBJ1-3; D not resolved. The ends were cut back, 9 bases at V and 0 bases at J, with 6 bases in the middle. The CDR3 extends over 12 amino acids. The germline V gene encodes CDR1 SGHTA and CDR2 FQGTGA. The CDR3 here is CASGGSGNTIYF. The DNA of the CDR3 is TGTGCCAGTGGCGGCTCTGGAAACACCATATATTTT.

There are a few counts of this clone. The gene calls are TRBV19 and TRBJ1-2; D is possibly TRBD1 (6 bases). Germline values: CDR1 LNHDA, CDR2 SQIVND (reference sequence). Trimming stripped 7 bases from V and 0 bases from J, with 18 bases between. The CDR3 is 16 amino acids. This CDR3 is CASTLQGYPANYGYTF. The CDR3 DNA sequence: TGTGCCAGTACCCTACAGGGCTACCCAGCTAACTATGGCTACACCTTC.

The chain combines TRBV28 with TRBJ1-1; D may be TRBD1 (6 bases). Trimming pared 5 bases from V and 6 bases from J, leaving 16 bases between. The CDR3 covers 14 residues. Germline CDR1 and CDR2: MDHEN and SYDVKM. CDR3 nucleotides: TGTGCCAGCAGTCCCCCTCAGGGGCGCGCTGAAGCTTTCTTT. This codes for CASSPPQGRAEAFF.

This clone was picked up a small number of times. This chain uses TRBV9 with TRBJ1-6; a possible D gene is TRBD1 (5 bases). The CDR3 contains 15 residues. Germline CDR1 reads SGDLS; CDR2 reads YYNGEE. V lost 4 bases and J 10 bases, leaving 18 bases between the germline ends. The CDR3 DNA reads TGTGCCAGCAGCCCGGGGGGATCCCGGGGATCACCCCTCCACTTT. Its protein product is CASSPGGSRGSPLHF.

The genes are TRBV28 and TRBJ1-5; TRBD1 agrees at 7 bases. V lost 3 bases to trimming and J lost 5 bases; unmatched junction nucleotides: 7. The CDR3 spans 15 residues. CDR1 is MDHEN, CDR2 SYDVKM, per germline. Written as DNA, the CDR3 is TGTGCCAGCAGTTTGACACAGGGGTTAGATCAGCCCCAGCATTTT. Protein product: CASSLTQGLDQPQHF.

This clone was found once. This chain uses TRBV25-1 with TRBJ2-1, with D uncertain. The CDR3 runs to 14 residues. Germline V gene data show CDR1 as MGHDK and CDR2 as SYGVNS. Trimming removed 4 bases from V and 0 bases from J, with 7 bases in between. CDR3 DNA: TGTGCCAGCAGTGTAGGAAGCTCCTACAATGAGCAGTTCTTC. Protein: CASSVGSSYNEQFF.

This clone was observed once. The chain links TRBV4-1 to TRBJ1-2; 8 nucleotides match TRBD1. Trimming removed 4 bases from V and 2 bases from J; junction bases left unmatched: 18. CDR1 and CDR2 (germline): MGHRA, YSYEKL. The CDR3 has 19 residues. Here the CDR3 DNA reads TGCGCCAGCAGCCGACGGGTGTCCGGACAGGGACGTTTAAACTATGGCTACACCTTC. Translated: CASSRRVSGQGRLNYGYTF.

The chain couples TRBV6-5 to TRBJ1-4; the match to TRBD1 covers 10 bases. The junction had 3 bases not matched to a gene; V was cut back by 5 bases and J by 6 bases. Germline-derived CDR1 and CDR2 are MNHEY and SVGAGI. The CDR3 extends over 14 amino acids. CDR3 residues: CASSPGTGDEKLFF. For the CDR3, the DNA is TGTGCCAGCAGTCCCGGGACAGGGGATGAAAAACTGTTTTTT.

This clone has a single count. The genes are TRBV19 and TRBJ1-3, with 10 bases fitting TRBD1. Per germline, CDR1 LNHDA and CDR2 SQIVND (reference sequence). V gave up 5 bases and J gave up 9 bases; unmatched junction bases: 13. The CDR3 is 16 amino acids. The DNA of the CDR3 is TGTGCCAGTAGTCCCAATCGACAGGGGGCGAGTGGCACCATATATTTT. The encoded protein is CASSPNRQGASGTIYF.

V is TRBV6-5 and J is TRBJ1-1; D is unresolved. The ends were cut back, 7 bases at V and 7 bases at J, with 13 bases in the middle. The CDR3 loop spans 12 amino acids. The germline CDR1 and CDR2 sequences are MNHEY and SVGAGI. This CDR3 reads CASTPYADEAFF. The CDR3 DNA reads as TGTGCCAGCACCCCGTATGCCGATGAAGCTTTCTTT.

The chain carries TRBV7-9 and TRBJ2-7; 12 bases are shared with TRBD2. This CDR3 spans 16 amino acids. CDR1 SEHNR and CDR2 FQNEAQ come from the germline V gene (reference sequence). J gave up 4 bases and V 5 bases, and 9 bases lay outside the gene matches. The CDR3 DNA is TGTGCCAGCAGCACCTACGGACTAGCGGGGACATACGAGCAGTACTTC. Translating it yields CASSTYGLAGTYEQYF.

This clone has just one count. The chain links TRBV7-9 to TRBJ2-7; D unclear. The CDR3 has 12 residues. Trimming left V 1 base short and J 6 bases short, with 7 bases between. Germline lookup yields CDR1 SEHNR and CDR2 FQNEAQ (reference sequence). DNA of the CDR3: TGTGCCAGCAGCTTAGGTGGTGCCGAGCAGTACTTC. Translating it yields CASSLGGAEQYF.

The chain links TRBV29-1 to TRBJ2-5; D perhaps matches TRBD2 (6 bases). This CDR3 comprises 16 residues. Germline-derived CDR1 and CDR2 are SQVTM and ANQGSEA. V was cut by 3 bases and J by 4 bases, with 21 bases left in between. The CDR3 region has the DNA TGCAGCGTTGACGGAGGGTCGGCGGGGTACACAGAGACCCAGTACTTC. Translated: CSVDGGSAGYTETQYF.

The chain joins TRBV30 to TRBJ2-5; D unresolved. V was trimmed by 0 bases and J by 2 bases, leaving 7 bases between them. Germline V gives CDR1 GTSNPN, CDR2 SVGIG (reference sequence). This CDR3 comprises 13 residues. The DNA for the CDR3 is TGTGCCTGGAGTGTGACACAGCAAGAGACCCAGTACTTC. This codes for CAWSVTQQETQYF.

This clone was detected only once. The rearrangement joins TRBV30 to TRBJ2-3; no reliable D call. This CDR3 has 14 residues. The V end was cut by 2 bases, the J end by 4 bases, with 13 bases between. Germline CDR1 GTSNPN, CDR2 SVGIG (reference sequence). The CDR3 is CAWSLDHGPDTQYF. CDR3 nucleotide sequence: TGTGCCTGGAGTTTAGACCACGGACCAGATACGCAGTATTTT. Full variable domain (missing parts from reference TRBV30 and TRBJ2-3): SQTIHQWPATLVQPVGSPLSLECTVEGTSNPNLYWYRQAAGRGLQLLFYSVGIGQISSEVPQNLSASRPQDRQFILSSKKLLLSDSGFYLCAWSLDHGPDTQYFGPGTRLTVL.